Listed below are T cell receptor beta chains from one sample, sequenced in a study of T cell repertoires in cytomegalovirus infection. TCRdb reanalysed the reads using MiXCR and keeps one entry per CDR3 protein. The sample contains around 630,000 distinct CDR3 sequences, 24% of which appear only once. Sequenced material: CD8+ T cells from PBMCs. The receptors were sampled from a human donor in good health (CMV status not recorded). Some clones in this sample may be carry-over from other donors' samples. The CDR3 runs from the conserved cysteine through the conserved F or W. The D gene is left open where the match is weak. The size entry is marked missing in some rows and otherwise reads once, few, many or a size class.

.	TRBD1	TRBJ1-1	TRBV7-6	CASSFGQGLNTEAFF	TGTGCCAGCAGCTTCGGACAGGGGTTGAACACTGAAGCTTTCTTT
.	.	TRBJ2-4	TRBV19	CASSPLDSGTKNIQYF	TGTGCCAGTAGTCCCTTGGACAGCGGAACCAAAAACATTCAGTACTTC
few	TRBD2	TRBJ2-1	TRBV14	CASSQDQILAGHNEQFF	TGTGCCAGCAGCCAAGATCAGATACTAGCGGGCCACAATGAGCAGTTCTTC
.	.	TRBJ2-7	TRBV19	CASSIYGRSYEQYF	TGTGCCAGTAGTATATACGGACGCTCCTACGAGCAGTACTTC
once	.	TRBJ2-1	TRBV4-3	CASSQETPSSYNEQFF	TGCGCCAGCAGCCAAGAAACCCCGAGCTCCTACAATGAGCAGTTCTTC
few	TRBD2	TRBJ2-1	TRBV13	CASSIALAGGSSYNEQFF	TGTGCCAGCAGCATAGCACTAGCGGGGGGGAGCTCCTACAATGAGCAGTTCTTC
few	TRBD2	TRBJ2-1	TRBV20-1	CSATSGRSSYNEQFF	TGCAGTGCTACTAGCGGGCGGAGCTCCTACAATGAGCAGTTCTTC
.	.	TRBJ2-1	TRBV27	CASSYGANLMLQFF	TGTGCCAGCAGTTACGGAGCGAACCTCATGCTGCAGTTCTTC
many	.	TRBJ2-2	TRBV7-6	CASSWERGGELFF	TGTGCCAGCAGCTGGGAACGGGGCGGGGAGCTGTTTTTT
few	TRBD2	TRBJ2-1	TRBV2	CARDLRGGPEEQFF	TGTGCCAGGGACCTGCGGGGGGGTCCTGAAGAGCAGTTCTTC
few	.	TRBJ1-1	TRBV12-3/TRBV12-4	CASSLVRDDTEAFF	TGTGCCAGCAGTTTAGTACGGGATGACACTGAAGCTTTCTTT
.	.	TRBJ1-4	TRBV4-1	CASSLDWEKLFF	TGCGCCAGCAGCCTAGACTGGGAAAAACTGTTTTTT
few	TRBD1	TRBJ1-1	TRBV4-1	CASSQRGLDTEAFF	TGCGCCAGCAGCCAGAGGGGGCTGGACACTGAAGCTTTCTTT
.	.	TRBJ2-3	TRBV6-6	CASSRRTVPDTQYF	TGTGCCAGCAGTCGTCGGACAGTGCCAGATACGCAGTATTTT
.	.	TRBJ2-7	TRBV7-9	CASSPPVGGVYEQYF	TGTGCCAGCAGCCCCCCAGTAGGGGGGGTTTACGAGCAGTACTTC
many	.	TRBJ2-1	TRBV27	CASSPGWEQFF	TGTGCCAGCAGTCCCGGGTGGGAGCAGTTCTTC
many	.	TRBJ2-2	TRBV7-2	CASSLLSGDTGELFF	TGTGCCAGCAGCTTACTGTCGGGGGACACCGGGGAGCTGTTTTTT
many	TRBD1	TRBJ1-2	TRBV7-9	CASSGEDRQAPNYGYTF	TGTGCCAGCAGCGGGGAGGACAGGCAAGCCCCTAACTATGGCTACACCTTC
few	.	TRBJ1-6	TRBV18	CASSPADYNSPLHF	TGTGCCAGCTCACCAGCAGACTATAATTCACCCCTCCACTTT
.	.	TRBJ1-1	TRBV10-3	CAIGETGNTEAFF	TGTGCCATCGGCGAGACGGGGAACACTGAAGCTTTCTTT
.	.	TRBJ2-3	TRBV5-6	CASIREPTRADTQYF	TGTGCCAGCATTCGGGAGCCGACCAGGGCAGATACGCAGTATTTT
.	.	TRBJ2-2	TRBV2	CASEGGDSNTGELFF	TGTGCCAGCGAGGGGGGGGACAGTAACACCGGGGAGCTGTTTTTT
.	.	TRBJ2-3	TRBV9	CASSVWSRKSSTDTQYF	TGTGCCAGCAGCGTTTGGTCTCGCAAGTCTAGCACAGATACGCAGTATTTT
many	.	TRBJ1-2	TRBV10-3	CAISESDRLDYTF	TGTGCCATCAGTGAGTCCGACAGGCTAGACTACACCTTC
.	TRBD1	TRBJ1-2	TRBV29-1	CSALSGGDYGYTF	TGCAGCGCCCTTTCAGGGGGGGACTATGGCTACACCTTC
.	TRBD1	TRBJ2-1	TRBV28	CASSLVGQGANEQFF	TGTGCCAGCAGTTTAGTCGGACAGGGGGCCAATGAGCAGTTCTTC
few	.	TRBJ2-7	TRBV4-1	CASSQGTGLSYEQYF	TGCGCCAGCAGCCAAGGTACAGGGCTGTCCTACGAGCAGTACTTC
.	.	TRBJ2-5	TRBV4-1	CASSQVIGAGETQYF	TGCGCCAGCAGCCAAGTAATCGGGGCGGGAGAGACCCAGTACTTC
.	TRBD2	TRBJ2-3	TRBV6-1	CASRYERSGGSTDTQYF	TGTGCCAGCCGTTATGAGCGGAGCGGGGGGAGCACAGATACGCAGTATTTT
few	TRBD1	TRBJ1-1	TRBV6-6	CASSYPLRQGGTEAFF	TGTGCCAGCAGTTACCCTCTCAGACAGGGAGGCACTGAAGCTTTCTTT
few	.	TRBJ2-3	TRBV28	CASRLSALLPDTQYF	TGTGCCAGCAGACTTTCAGCCCTCCTCCCAGATACGCAGTATTTT
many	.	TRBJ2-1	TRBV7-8	CASMPVGVSYNEQFF	TGTGCCAGCATGCCGGTAGGGGTCTCCTACAATGAGCAGTTCTTC
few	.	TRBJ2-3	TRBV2	CASNGDTQYF	TGTGCCAGCAATGGCGATACGCAGTATTTT
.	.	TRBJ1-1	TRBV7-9	CASSLDQVGQGGGEAFF	TGTGCCAGCAGCTTAGATCAGGTGGGGCAGGGCGGAGGGGAAGCTTTCTTT
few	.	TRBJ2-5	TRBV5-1	CASSRTKGIQETQYF	TGCGCCAGCAGCCGAACCAAGGGGATCCAAGAGACCCAGTACTTC
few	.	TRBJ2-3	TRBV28	CASYDSRRYTDTQYF	TGTGCCAGCTACGATAGTAGGCGTTACACAGATACGCAGTATTTT
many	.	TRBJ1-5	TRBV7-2	CASSKGGYGNQPQHF	TGTGCCAGCAGTAAAGGGGGTTATGGCAATCAGCCCCAGCATTTT
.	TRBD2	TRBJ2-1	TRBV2	CASSVLAGEAYNEQFF	TGTGCCAGCAGTGTGCTAGCGGGGGAAGCCTACAATGAGCAGTTCTTC
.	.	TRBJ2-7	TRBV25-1	CASSERRGYDEQYF	TGTGCCAGCAGTGAACGGCGGGGATACGACGAGCAGTACTTC
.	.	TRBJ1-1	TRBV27	CASGRRARMGTEAFF	TGTGCCAGCGGCCGCAGGGCCCGGATGGGCACTGAAGCTTTCTTT
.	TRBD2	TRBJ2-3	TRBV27	CASSLSSGAPDTQYF	TGTGCCAGCAGTTTATCTAGCGGGGCCCCCGATACGCAGTATTTT
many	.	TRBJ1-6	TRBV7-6	CASSRSSYNSPLHF	TGTGCCAGCAGCCGGAGCTCCTATAATTCACCCCTCCACTTT
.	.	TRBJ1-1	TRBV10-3	CAIIKTRGRNTEAFF	TGTGCCATCATCAAGACGCGGGGGCGGAACACTGAAGCTTTCTTT
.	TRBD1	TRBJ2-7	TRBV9	CASSPRDRGYEQYF	TGTGCCAGCAGCCCCCGGGACAGGGGATACGAGCAGTACTTC
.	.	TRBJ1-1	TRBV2	CASSEALRPGGGTEAFF	TGTGCCAGCAGTGAAGCGCTTCGTCCCGGTGGAGGCACTGAAGCTTTCTTT
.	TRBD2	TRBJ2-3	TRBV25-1	CASSSSGTSLGDTQYF	TGTGCCAGCAGTTCCTCAGGGACTAGTCTAGGGGATACGCAGTATTTT
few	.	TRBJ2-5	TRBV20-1	CSARDTRGGLETQYF	TGCAGTGCTAGAGATACGAGGGGGGGCTTGGAGACCCAGTACTTC
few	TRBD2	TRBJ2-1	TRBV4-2	CASSQSRGFSYNEQFF	TGTGCCAGCAGCCAGTCGCGGGGGTTCTCCTACAATGAGCAGTTCTTC
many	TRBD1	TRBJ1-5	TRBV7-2	CASSQSDRVSNQPQHF	TGTGCCAGCAGCCAATCGGACAGGGTTAGCAATCAGCCCCAGCATTTT
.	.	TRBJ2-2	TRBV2	CARRTENTGELFF	TGTGCCAGAAGGACAGAAAACACCGGGGAGCTGTTTTTT
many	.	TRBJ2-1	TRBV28	CASGRTLSYNEQFF	TGTGCCAGCGGCAGAACTTTATCCTACAATGAGCAGTTCTTC
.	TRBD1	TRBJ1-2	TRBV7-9	CASRDDRGHNYGYTF	TGTGCCAGCAGAGACGACAGGGGGCATAACTATGGCTACACCTTC
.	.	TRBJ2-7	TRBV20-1	CSARDSTGSLYEQYF	TGCAGTGCTAGAGATTCGACCGGGTCCCTCTACGAGCAGTACTTC
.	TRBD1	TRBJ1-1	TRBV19	CASSTQGARPEAFF	TGTGCCAGTAGTACACAGGGGGCGCGCCCTGAAGCTTTCTTT